The 7 T cell receptor beta chains below were found in one sample sequenced in a study of cytomegalovirus exposure and HLA in healthy donors. 13 Jbeta primers and 60 Vbeta primers were used for the PCR. Clones were sequenced by immunoSEQ multiplex PCR, and TCRdb holds only the in-frame ones, with some missing. The sample has over 150,000 clones; over 65% are singletons. What was sequenced was PBMCs. These receptors were obtained from a woman aged 55-69 years in good health and CMV-seropositive.

The CDR3 is CASSFGQAGNQPQHF. Here the CDR3 DNA reads TGTGCCAGCAGCTTCGGACAGGCTGGCAATCAGCCCCAGCATTTT. The chain recombines TRBV2 with TRBJ1-5; 7 nucleotides match TRBD1. J was trimmed by 2 bases and V by 6 bases; bases with no gene match: 7. CDR1 is SNHLY and CDR2 is FYNNEI in the germline V gene. The CDR3 extends over 15 amino acids.

On this clone itself: One end of the junction varies from germline; a read error may be responsible. This chain connects TRBV4-2 to TRBJ2-6; perhaps TRBD1 as D (5 bases). Germline V gene sequence: CDR1 LGHNA, CDR2 YNFKEQ. The CDR3 extends over 17 amino acids. The CDR3 loop is CASSQTDGGSGANGLTF. CDR3 DNA: TGTGCCAGCAGCCAAACCGACGGTGGCTCTGGGGCCAACGGCCTGACTTTC.

The V and J genes are TRBV6-5 and TRBJ1-5; possibly TRBD1 for D (5 bases). The CDR3 covers 13 residues. V lost 6 bases to trimming and J lost 7 bases, with 13 bases between them. CDR1 is MNHEY, CDR2 SVGAGI, per germline. The CDR3 protein is CASSQNRGQPQHF. Written as DNA, the CDR3 is TGTGCCAGCAGCCAAAATAGGGGCCAGCCCCAGCATTTT.

The rearrangement links TRBV10-3 to TRBJ2-7; the D gene is possibly TRBD2 (6 bases). This CDR3 has 12 residues. Germline V gives CDR1 ENHRY, CDR2 SYGVKD. Trimming pared 11 bases from V and 3 bases from J, leaving 14 bases between. The CDR3 loop is CASRGDHYEQYF. DNA for the CDR3: TGTGCCTCCCGCGGGGACCACTACGAGCAGTACTTC.

V and J are TRBV6-1 and TRBJ1-1, with a possible D match to TRBD1 (6 bases). The CDR3 has 15 amino acids. Germline V gene data show CDR1 as MNHNS and CDR2 as SASEGT. V lost 0 bases and J 2 bases, leaving 10 bases between the germline ends. Here the CDR3 DNA reads TGTGCCAGCAGTGAAGCCCAGGGGATCAACACTGAAGCTTTCTTT. It translates to CASSEAQGINTEAFF.

The chain is built from TRBV7-2 and TRBJ2-7; TRBD1 matches 10 bases. The CDR3 runs to 14 residues. The germline V gene has CDR1 SGHTA and CDR2 FQGNSA. The V and J ends lost 5 bases and 3 bases, in that order; junction bases with no gene match: 4. The CDR3 protein is CASSPRDRGYEQYF. The DNA for the CDR3 is TGTGCCAGCAGCCCCCGGGACAGGGGCTACGAGCAGTACTTC.

The chain links TRBV27 to TRBJ2-1; 11 bases fit TRBD2. This CDR3 is 17 amino acids long. V lost 5 bases, J lost 4 bases, and 10 bases stayed unmatched. The germline V gene encodes CDR1 MNHEY and CDR2 SMNVEV (reference sequence). The CDR3 DNA is TGTGCCAGCAGTACAAAACTAGCGGGGGTACTATACAATGAGCAGTTCTTC. Encoded protein: CASSTKLAGVLYNEQFF.